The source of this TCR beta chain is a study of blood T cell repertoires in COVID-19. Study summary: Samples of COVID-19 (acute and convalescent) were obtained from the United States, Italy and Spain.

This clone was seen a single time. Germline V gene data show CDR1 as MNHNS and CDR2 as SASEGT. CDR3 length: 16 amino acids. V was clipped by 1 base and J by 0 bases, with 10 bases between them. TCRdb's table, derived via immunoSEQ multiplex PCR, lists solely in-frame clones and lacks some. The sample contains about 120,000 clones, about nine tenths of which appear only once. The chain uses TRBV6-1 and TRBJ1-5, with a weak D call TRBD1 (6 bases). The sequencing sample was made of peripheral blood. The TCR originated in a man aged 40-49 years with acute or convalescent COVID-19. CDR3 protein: CASSEELGHSNQPQHF. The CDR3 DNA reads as TGTGCCAGCAGTGAAGAGTTGGGACATAGCAATCAGCCCCAGCATTTT.